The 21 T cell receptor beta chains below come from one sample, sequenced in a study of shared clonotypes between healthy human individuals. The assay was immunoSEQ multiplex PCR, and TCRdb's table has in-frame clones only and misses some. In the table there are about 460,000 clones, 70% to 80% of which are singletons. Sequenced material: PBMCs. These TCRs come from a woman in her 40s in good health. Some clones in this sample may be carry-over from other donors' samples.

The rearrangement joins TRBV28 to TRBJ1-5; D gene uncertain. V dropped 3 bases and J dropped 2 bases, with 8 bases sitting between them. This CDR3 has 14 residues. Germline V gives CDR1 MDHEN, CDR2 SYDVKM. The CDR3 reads CASSLSGGNQPQHF. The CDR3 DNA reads TGTGCCAGCAGTTTGAGCGGAGGCAATCAGCCCCAGCATTTT.

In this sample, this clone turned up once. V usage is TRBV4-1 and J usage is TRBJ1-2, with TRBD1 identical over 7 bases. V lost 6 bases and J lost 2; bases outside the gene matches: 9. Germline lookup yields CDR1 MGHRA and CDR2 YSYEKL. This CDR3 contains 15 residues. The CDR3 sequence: CASSQTGTSNYGYTF. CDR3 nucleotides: TGCGCCAGCAGTCAGACAGGGACGAGCAACTATGGCTACACCTTC.

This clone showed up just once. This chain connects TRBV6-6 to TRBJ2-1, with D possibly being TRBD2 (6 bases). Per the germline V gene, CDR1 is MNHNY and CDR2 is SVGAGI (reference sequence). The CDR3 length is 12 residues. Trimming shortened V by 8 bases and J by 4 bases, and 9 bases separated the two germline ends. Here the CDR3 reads CASAGLYNEQFF. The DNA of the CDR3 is TGTGCCAGCGCGGGACTTTACAATGAGCAGTTCTTC.

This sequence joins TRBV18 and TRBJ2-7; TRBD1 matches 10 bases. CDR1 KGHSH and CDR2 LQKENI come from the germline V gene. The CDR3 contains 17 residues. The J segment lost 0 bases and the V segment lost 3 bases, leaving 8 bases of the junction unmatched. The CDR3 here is CASSPGTGALSSYEQYF. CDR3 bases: TGTGCCAGCTCACCGGGGACAGGGGCCCTTAGCTCCTACGAGCAGTACTTC.

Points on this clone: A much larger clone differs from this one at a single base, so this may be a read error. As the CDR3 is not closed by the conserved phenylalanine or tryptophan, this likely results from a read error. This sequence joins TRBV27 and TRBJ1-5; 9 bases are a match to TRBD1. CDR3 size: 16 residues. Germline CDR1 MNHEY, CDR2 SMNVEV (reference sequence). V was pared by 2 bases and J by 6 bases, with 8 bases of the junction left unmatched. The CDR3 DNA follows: TGTGCCAGCAGTTTAGAAAGGGGGACAGGGACTCAGCCCCAGCATCTT. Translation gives CASSLERGTGTQPQHL.

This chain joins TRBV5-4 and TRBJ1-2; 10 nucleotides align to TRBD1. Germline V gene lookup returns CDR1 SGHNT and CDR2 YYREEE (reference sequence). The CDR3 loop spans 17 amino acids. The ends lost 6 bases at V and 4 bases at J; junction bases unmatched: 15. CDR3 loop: CASTPRDRGPFPYGYTF. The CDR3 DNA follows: TGTGCCAGCACCCCACGGGACAGGGGACCTTTTCCCTATGGCTACACCTTC.

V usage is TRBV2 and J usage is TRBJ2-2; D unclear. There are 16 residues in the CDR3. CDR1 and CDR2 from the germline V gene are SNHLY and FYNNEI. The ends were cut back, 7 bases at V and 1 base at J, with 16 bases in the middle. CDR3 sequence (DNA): TGTGCCAGCAAAGTGCAAAAAAAGCGGAACACCGGGGAGCTGTTTTTT. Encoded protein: CASKVQKKRNTGELFF.

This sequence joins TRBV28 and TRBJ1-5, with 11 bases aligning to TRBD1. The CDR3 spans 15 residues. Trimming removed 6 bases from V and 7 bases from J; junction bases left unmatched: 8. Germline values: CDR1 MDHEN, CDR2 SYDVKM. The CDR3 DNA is TGTGCCAGCAGGACCTGGCGGACAGGGGGCCAGCCCCAGCATTTT. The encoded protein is CASRTWRTGGQPQHF.

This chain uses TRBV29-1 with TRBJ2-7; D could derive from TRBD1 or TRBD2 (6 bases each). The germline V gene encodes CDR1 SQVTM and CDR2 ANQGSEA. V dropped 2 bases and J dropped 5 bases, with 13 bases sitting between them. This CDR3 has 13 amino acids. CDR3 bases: TGCAGCGTTGAAACAGGGAGGAAGGACGAGCAGTACTTC. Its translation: CSVETGRKDEQYF.

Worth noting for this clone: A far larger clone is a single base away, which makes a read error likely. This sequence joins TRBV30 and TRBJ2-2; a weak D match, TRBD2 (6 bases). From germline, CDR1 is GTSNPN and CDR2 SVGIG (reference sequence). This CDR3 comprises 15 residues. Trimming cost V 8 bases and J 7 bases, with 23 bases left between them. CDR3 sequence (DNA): TGTGCCGGAGCTAGCGTGAGGGCCGGTATCGGGGAGCTGTTTTTT. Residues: CAGASVRAGIGELFF.

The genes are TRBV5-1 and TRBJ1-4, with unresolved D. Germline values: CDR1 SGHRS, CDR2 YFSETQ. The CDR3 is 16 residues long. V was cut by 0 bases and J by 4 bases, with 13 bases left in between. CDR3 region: CASSLAVRNSNEKLFF. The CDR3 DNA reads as TGCGCCAGCAGCTTGGCTGTCCGAAACAGTAATGAAAAACTGTTTTTT. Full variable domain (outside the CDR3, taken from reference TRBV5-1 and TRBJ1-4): KAGVTQTPRYLIKTRGQQVTLSCSPISGHRSVSWYQQTPGQGLQFLFEYFSETQRNKGNFPGRFSGRQFSNSRSEMNVSTLELGDSALYLCASSLAVRNSNEKLFFGSGTQLSVL.

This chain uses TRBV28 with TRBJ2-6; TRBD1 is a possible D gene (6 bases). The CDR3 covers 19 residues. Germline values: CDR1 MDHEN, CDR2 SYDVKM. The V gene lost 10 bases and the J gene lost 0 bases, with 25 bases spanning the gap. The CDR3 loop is CATLGFQGTGISGANVLTF. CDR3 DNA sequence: TGTGCCACCCTCGGGTTCCAGGGGACGGGGATCTCTGGGGCCAACGTCCTGACTTTC.

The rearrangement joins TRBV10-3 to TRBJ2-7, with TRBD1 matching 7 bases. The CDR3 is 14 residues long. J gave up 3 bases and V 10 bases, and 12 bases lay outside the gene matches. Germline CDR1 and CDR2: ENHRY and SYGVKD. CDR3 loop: CATLSFGTVYEQYF. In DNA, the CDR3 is TGTGCCACGCTCTCTTTTGGGACAGTCTACGAGCAGTACTTC.

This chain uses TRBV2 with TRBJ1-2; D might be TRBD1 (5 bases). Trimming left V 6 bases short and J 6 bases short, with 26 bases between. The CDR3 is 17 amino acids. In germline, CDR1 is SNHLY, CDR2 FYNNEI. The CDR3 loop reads CASRGTGKGPSRNGYTF. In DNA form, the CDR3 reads TGTGCCAGCAGGGGTACTGGGAAGGGGCCCAGTAGAAATGGCTACACCTTC.

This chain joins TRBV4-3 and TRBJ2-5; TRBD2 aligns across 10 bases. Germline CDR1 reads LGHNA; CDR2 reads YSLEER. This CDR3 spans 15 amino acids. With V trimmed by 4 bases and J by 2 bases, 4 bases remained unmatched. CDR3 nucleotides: TGCGCCAGCAGCCCAGAGCGGGGGGGTCAAGAGACCCAGTACTTC. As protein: CASSPERGGQETQYF.

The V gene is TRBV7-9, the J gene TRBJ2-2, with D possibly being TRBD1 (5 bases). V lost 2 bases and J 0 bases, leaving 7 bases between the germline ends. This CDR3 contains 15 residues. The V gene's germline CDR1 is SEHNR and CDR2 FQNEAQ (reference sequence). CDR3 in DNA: TGTGCCAGCAGCTTAATGGACACGAACACCGGGGAGCTGTTTTTT. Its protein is CASSLMDTNTGELFF. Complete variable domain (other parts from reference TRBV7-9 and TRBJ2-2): DTGVSQNPRHKITKRGQNVTFRCDPISEHNRLYWYRQTLGQGPEFLTYFQNEAQLEKSRLLSDRFSAERPKGSFSTLEIQRTEQGDSAMYLCASSLMDTNTGELFFGEGSRLTVL.

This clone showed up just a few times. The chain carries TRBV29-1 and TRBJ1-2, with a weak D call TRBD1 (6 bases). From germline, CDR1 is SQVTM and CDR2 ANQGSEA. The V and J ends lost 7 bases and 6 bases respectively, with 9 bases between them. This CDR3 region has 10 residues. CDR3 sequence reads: CSDHRDGYTF. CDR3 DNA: TGCAGCGACCACAGGGATGGCTACACCTTC.

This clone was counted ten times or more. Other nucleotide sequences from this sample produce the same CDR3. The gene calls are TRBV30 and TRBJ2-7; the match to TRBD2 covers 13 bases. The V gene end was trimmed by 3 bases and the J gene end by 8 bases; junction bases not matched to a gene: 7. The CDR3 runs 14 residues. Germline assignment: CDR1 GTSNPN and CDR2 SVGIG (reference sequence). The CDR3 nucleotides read TGTGCCTGGAGGCTACTAGCGGGAGGGCCGAAGCAGTACTTC. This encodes CAWRLLAGGPKQYF.

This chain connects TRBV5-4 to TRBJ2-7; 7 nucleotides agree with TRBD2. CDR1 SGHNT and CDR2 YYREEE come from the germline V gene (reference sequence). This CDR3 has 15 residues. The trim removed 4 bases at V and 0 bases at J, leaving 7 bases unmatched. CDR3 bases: TGTGCCAGCAGCCCCGGCGGCGGGAGCTCCTACGAGCAGTACTTC. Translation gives CASSPGGGSSYEQYF.

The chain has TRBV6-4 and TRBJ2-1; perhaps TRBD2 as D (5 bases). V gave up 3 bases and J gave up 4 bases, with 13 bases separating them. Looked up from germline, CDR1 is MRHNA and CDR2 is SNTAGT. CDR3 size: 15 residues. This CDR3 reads CASSEGVEGYNEQFF. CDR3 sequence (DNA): TGTGCCAGCAGTGAAGGCGTTGAGGGTTACAATGAGCAGTTCTTC.

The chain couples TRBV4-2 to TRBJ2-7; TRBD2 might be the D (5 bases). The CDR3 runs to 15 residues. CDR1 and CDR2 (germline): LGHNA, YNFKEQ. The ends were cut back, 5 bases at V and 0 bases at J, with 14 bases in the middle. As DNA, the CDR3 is TGTGCCAGCAGCTCAGGAACAGCGGCCTCCTACGAGCAGTACTTC. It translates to CASSSGTAASYEQYF.